The sequence of this T cell receptor beta chain was determined in a study of T cell repertoires in ileal Crohn's disease. Whole-study context: Postoperative therapy was given to about half: fewer than 14 thiopurines, some 18 anti-TNF agents.

Study-wide results and limits: Sorted CD8 T cells held more high-frequency clones than CD4.

For this clone: Its target is unknown.

Generated by immunoSEQ multiplex PCR, the TCRdb table keeps only in-frame clones and is missing some. The sample includes approximately 27,000 clones, roughly 81% of them seen just once. The CDR3 has 15 amino acids. V was clipped by 7 bases and J by 6 bases; unmatched bases: 11. Germline loops: CDR1 MNHEY, CDR2 SMNVEV (reference sequence). V is TRBV27 and J is TRBJ1-2, with TRBD1 identical over 10 bases. The source is an adult with Crohn's disease. The sample was ileal tissue. The CDR3 nucleotides are TGTGCCAGCACACCACCGGGACAGGGGTATGATGGCTACACCTTC. This translates into CASTPPGQGYDGYTF.